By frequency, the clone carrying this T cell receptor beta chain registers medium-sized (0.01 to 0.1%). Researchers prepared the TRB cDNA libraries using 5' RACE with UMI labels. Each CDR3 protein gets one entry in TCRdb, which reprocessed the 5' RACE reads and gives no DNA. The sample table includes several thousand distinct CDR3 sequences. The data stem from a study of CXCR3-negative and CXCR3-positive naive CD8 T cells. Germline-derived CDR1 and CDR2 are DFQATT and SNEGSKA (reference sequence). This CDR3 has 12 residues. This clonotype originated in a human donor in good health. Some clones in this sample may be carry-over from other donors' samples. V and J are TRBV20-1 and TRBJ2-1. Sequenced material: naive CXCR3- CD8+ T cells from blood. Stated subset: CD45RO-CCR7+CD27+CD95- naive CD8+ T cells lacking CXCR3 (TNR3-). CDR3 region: CSAIGSYNEQFF.